The clone carrying this T cell receptor beta chain occurred once. The entry originates in a study of blood T cell repertoires in COVID-19. At the level of the study: Material from acute and convalescent COVID-19 was sourced from the United States, Italy and Spain. The analysed material was cDNA or gDNA that came from T cells, B-cell-depleted T cells, or PBMCs.

Per the original data handling: Counts of nucleated cells, estimated from reference gene primer amplification, were obtained. Some clones are missing from TCRdb's copy, which holds only in-frame ones; the method was immunoSEQ multiplex PCR. That table is the source of V, J and clone size, and D and trimming were worked out from the DNA. The top ten clones hold roughly 7.8% of a sample with roughly 300,000 clones, approximately 85% of them seen once. Germline V gene lookup returns CDR1 SGHRS and CDR2 YFSETQ. With 2 bases removed from V and 0 bases from J, the gap between germline ends came to 11 bases. The CDR3 runs to 16 residues.

The sequence was obtained from a human donor in a cohort sampled during active COVID-19. The chain combines TRBV5-1 with TRBJ1-4; D might be TRBD1 (5 bases). The specimen was peripheral blood. The CDR3 nucleotides are TGCGCCAGCAGCTTCGTTTCGGGGGCAACTAATGAAAAACTGTTTTTT. This translates into CASSFVSGATNEKLFF. The variable domain in full, with the rest retrieved from reference TRBV5-1 and TRBJ1-4, is KAGVTQTPRYLIKTRGQQVTLSCSPISGHRSVSWYQQTPGQGLQFLFEYFSETQRNKGNFPGRFSGRQFSNSRSEMNVSTLELGDSALYLCASSFVSGATNEKLFFGSGTQLSVL.